The 21 T cell receptor beta chains below were found in one sample sequenced in a study of OX40 agonist ivuxolimab in advanced cancers. Assay used: immunoSEQ multiplex PCR; TCRdb lists only in-frame clones, some missing. The sample holds around 48,000 clones, approximately 80% seen once. The sample in question was CD4+ or CD8+ T cells sorted from blood, obtained in a trial of the OX40 agonist ivuxolimab. The source of these receptors is an adult with an advanced solid tumor such as melanoma, head and neck, liver or kidney cancer.

With regard to this clone: A junction end diverges from the germline sequence, so it may reflect a read error. CDR3: CAISESSFRRGGYTF. The CDR3 DNA reads as TGTGCCATCAGTGAGTCGAGTTTTCGAAGAGGGGGCTACACCTTC. The chain has TRBV6-1 and TRBJ1-2; no clear D gene. CDR3 length: 15 amino acids. The germline CDR1 and CDR2 sequences are MNHNS and SASEGT.

The CDR3 region has the DNA TGTGCCAGCAGTTTCGGACAGGGTGGGACTGAAGCTTTCTTT. Translating it yields CASSFGQGGTEAFF. The rearrangement uses TRBV6-5 and TRBJ1-1; 8 bases match TRBD1. The germline V gene has CDR1 MNHEY and CDR2 SVGAGI. V shed 4 bases and J 5 bases; nucleotides not matched to a gene: 6. This CDR3 spans 14 amino acids.

The chain combines TRBV6-5 with TRBJ2-7; D is ambiguous. The germline gives CDR1 MNHEY, CDR2 SVGAGI. This CDR3 has 16 residues. V lost 2 bases, J lost 2 bases, and 16 bases lay in between. This CDR3 reads CASSYSSARMAYEQYF. The CDR3, as DNA: TGTGCCAGCAGTTACAGTTCGGCCAGGATGGCCTACGAGCAGTACTTC.

This rearrangement joins TRBV2 to TRBJ1-1; D gene uncertain. Trimming took 4 bases from V and 1 from J, leaving 7 bases between them. Germline-derived CDR1 and CDR2 are SNHLY and FYNNEI. CDR3 size: 13 residues. The CDR3 nucleotides read TGTGCCAGCAGTGGGCAGGAGAACACTGAAGCTTTCTTT. Amino acid sequence: CASSGQENTEAFF.

The chain joins TRBV5-1 to TRBJ1-1, with 7 positions matching TRBD1. After removal of 2 bases from V and 6 bases from J, the junction contained 13 bases not matched to a gene. The CDR3 consists of 16 residues. Germline V lookup: CDR1 SGHRS, CDR2 YFSETQ. CDR3 loop: CASSFRQGEDGSEAFF. CDR3 bases: TGCGCCAGCAGCTTTAGACAGGGAGAAGATGGCTCTGAAGCTTTCTTT.

The chain is built from TRBV2 and TRBJ1-4, with 7 bases fitting TRBD1. The germline gives CDR1 SNHLY, CDR2 FYNNEI. After removal of 1 base from V and 5 bases from J, the junction contained 7 bases not matched to a gene. CDR3 length equals 16 residues. The chain's CDR3 is CASSEDRQGENEKLFF. The CDR3 DNA sequence: TGTGCCAGCAGTGAAGATAGACAGGGTGAGAATGAAAAACTGTTTTTT.

The chain links TRBV5-8 to TRBJ1-6, with unresolved D. There are 15 residues in the CDR3. CDR1 is SGHTS, CDR2 YDEGEE, per germline. V shed 2 bases and J shed 2 bases, with 8 bases lying between them. The CDR3 reads CASSFPLTYNSPLHF. The CDR3 region has the DNA TGTGCCAGCAGCTTTCCCCTGACCTATAATTCACCCCTCCACTTT.

The V gene is TRBV9, the J gene TRBJ1-1; no definite D call. Germline assignment: CDR1 SGDLS and CDR2 YYNGEE. Trimming cost V 1 base and J 1 base, with 8 bases left between them. The CDR3 length is 14 residues. This CDR3 is CASSVRAQNTEAFF. The CDR3 coding sequence is TGTGCCAGCAGCGTAAGAGCCCAGAACACTGAAGCTTTCTTT.

This clone appeared a single time. Relative to the germline gene, one junction end is altered; a read error may explain this. This sequence joins TRBV9 and TRBJ2-3; 7 bases fit TRBD1. Germline V gene sequence: CDR1 SGDLS, CDR2 YYNGEE. CDR3 length equals 16 residues. CDR3 sequence (DNA): TGTGTCAGCAGCGTCCCTGGACAGGCGGGCACAGATACGCAGTATTTT. Its protein is CVSSVPGQAGTDTQYF.

The chain uses TRBV29-1 and TRBJ2-7, with TRBD1 matching 7 bases. The ends lost 2 bases at V and 6 bases at J; junction bases unmatched: 4. There are 12 residues in the CDR3. Germline values: CDR1 SQVTM, CDR2 ANQGSEA. CDR3 bases: TGCAGCGTTGAATTGAGACAGGGCGAGCAGTACTTC. This encodes CSVELRQGEQYF.

CDR3 sequence (DNA): TGCGCCAGCAGCCCAACCGTTGGGGGTACTGAAGCTTTCTTT. Translating gives CASSPTVGGTEAFF. The gene calls are TRBV5-1 and TRBJ1-1, with D possibly matching TRBD1 (5 bases). CDR1 is SGHRS, CDR2 YFSETQ, per germline. There are 14 residues in the CDR3. V shed 4 bases and J shed 5 bases, with 15 bases lying between them.

CDR3 region: CASGGGSGSGSTDTQYF. CDR3 sequence (DNA): TGTGCCAGCGGCGGCGGCTCTGGCAGCGGTAGCACAGATACGCAGTATTTT. The gene calls are TRBV9 and TRBJ2-3, with a weak D call TRBD2 (5 bases). This CDR3 contains 17 residues. V lost 7 bases, J lost 0 bases, and 21 bases lay in between. Germline loops: CDR1 SGDLS, CDR2 YYNGEE.

The chain recombines TRBV6-5 with TRBJ1-1, with D possibly matching TRBD1 (5 bases). The germline V gene encodes CDR1 MNHEY and CDR2 SVGAGI. The CDR3 spans 15 residues. With 0 bases removed from V and 4 bases from J, the gap between germline ends came to 12 bases. The CDR3 loop reads CASSYSRGDLTEAFF. The CDR3 region has the DNA TGTGCCAGCAGTTACTCGAGGGGAGACCTCACTGAAGCTTTCTTT.

J is TRBJ1-4 and V is TRBV29-1; 7 bases line up with TRBD1. The CDR3 spans 15 residues. Germline CDR1 and CDR2: SQVTM and ANQGSEA. J gave up 8 bases and V 0 bases, and 9 bases lay outside the gene matches. The CDR3 here is CSVEDRRQGGEKLFF. The CDR3 bases are TGCAGCGTTGAAGATCGCAGACAGGGAGGGGAAAAACTGTTTTTT.

This clone was counted between two and nine times. The rearrangement joins TRBV6-5 to TRBJ1-4; D unclear. The CDR3 runs 15 residues. Germline assignment: CDR1 MNHEY and CDR2 SVGAGI. The V end lost 2 bases, the J end lost 8 bases, and 15 bases lay between the germline ends. The CDR3 is CASSYRVSGSEKLFF. The CDR3 nucleotides read TGTGCCAGCAGTTACCGCGTGTCAGGATCCGAAAAACTGTTTTTT.

The chain couples TRBV2 to TRBJ1-1; D possibly corresponds to TRBD1 (5 bases). V lost 11 bases to trimming and J lost 4 bases, with 20 bases between them. Germline assignment: CDR1 SNHLY and CDR2 FYNNEI. This CDR3 is 14 amino acids long. CDR3 amino acids: CASSPLTGGTEAFF. The CDR3 DNA is TGTGCCTCCTCACCCCTAACTGGGGGCACTGAAGCTTTCTTT.

The CDR3 sequence is CASSVALGYGTTEAFF. The CDR3 nucleotides read TGTGCCAGCAGCGTAGCTCTGGGATACGGTACCACTGAAGCTTTCTTT. J is TRBJ1-1 and V is TRBV9; D not certain. Between the trimmed V and J ends, which lost 0 bases and 4 bases, there was a span of 16 bases. The CDR3 runs 16 residues. Germline V gene data show CDR1 as SGDLS and CDR2 as YYNGEE.

J is TRBJ1-2 and V is TRBV4-3; D gene unclear. The length of the CDR3 is 16 residues. With 0 bases removed from V and 0 bases from J, the gap between germline ends came to 11 bases. Germline-derived CDR1 and CDR2 are LGHNA and YSLEER. CDR3 residues: CASSQDTGLANYGYTF. The CDR3 DNA reads as TGCGCCAGCAGCCAAGATACGGGGTTGGCTAACTATGGCTACACCTTC.

The rearrangement uses TRBV7-3 and TRBJ2-2; D gene unclear. Trimming shortened V by 5 bases and J by 3 bases, and 10 bases separated the two germline ends. This CDR3 region has 14 residues. CDR1 SGHTA and CDR2 FQGTGA come from the germline V gene. CDR3 nucleotides: TGTGCCAGCAGCCCATCGGGTCACACCGGGGAGCTGTTTTTT. Its translation: CASSPSGHTGELFF.

V is TRBV6-1 and J is TRBJ2-1; TRBD1 is a possible D gene (5 bases). V dropped 4 bases and J dropped 8 bases, with 15 bases sitting between them. Germline assignment: CDR1 MNHNS and CDR2 SASEGT. The length of the CDR3 is 14 residues. The CDR3 region is CASSVIMAGYEQFF. In DNA, the CDR3 is TGTGCCAGCAGTGTCATAATGGCAGGGTATGAGCAGTTCTTC.

Here the CDR3 reads CASSGSGRAPSSYEQYF. The CDR3 DNA follows: TGTGCCAGCAGCGGTAGCGGGAGGGCCCCCAGCTCCTACGAGCAGTACTTC. V is TRBV7-9 and J is TRBJ2-7; 11 bases fit TRBD2. Germline V lookup: CDR1 SEHNR, CDR2 FQNEAQ (reference sequence). The trim removed 5 bases at V and 0 bases at J, leaving 9 bases unmatched. The CDR3 totals 17 residues.